This T cell receptor (beta chain) was sequenced for a study of vaccination effects on CD4 cells after COVID-19. Study details: Participants were given two doses of BNT162b2 or mRNA-1273 vaccine. Study-level findings and limits: A shortage of convalescent patients and an absence of early post-infection timepoints characterized the study. After vaccination of healthy people, only 1 of 255 vaccine-induced clones cross-reacted with common cold coronaviruses.

V was pared by 0 bases and J by 2 bases, with 8 bases between. CDR1 and CDR2 from the germline V gene are SGHRS and YFSETQ. CDR3 length: 14 amino acids. Ahead of sequencing, the ViraFEST assay grew antigen-specific CD4+ T cells using viral peptide pools. The authors isolated CD4+ T cells after roughly eleven days of culture. The study found no prior SARS-CoV-2 infection in the vaccine recipients, who tested negative for nucleocapsid antibodies. This clone was found once. What it binds is unknown. Only in-frame clones appear in the TCRdb table, and some are missing; sequencing was by immunoSEQ multiplex PCR. Of about 73,000 clones in the sample, under 80% are singletons; the top ten hold over 9.5%.

The rearrangement links TRBV5-1 to TRBJ1-1; D gene unclear. This sequence originates from a human donor who received a COVID-19 vaccine. The sample consisted of CD4+ T cells from PBMCs cultured with SARS-CoV-2 spike peptides, taken before COVID-19 vaccination. The CDR3 nucleotides read TGCGCCAGCAGCTTGGGGGATGTAAACACTGAAGCTTTCTTT. Protein: CASSLGDVNTEAFF. The full variable domain, completed using reference TRBV5-1 and TRBJ1-1, is KAGVTQTPRYLIKTRGQQVTLSCSPISGHRSVSWYQQTPGQGLQFLFEYFSETQRNKGNFPGRFSGRQFSNSRSEMNVSTLELGDSALYLCASSLGDVNTEAFFGQGTRLTVV.